This T cell receptor beta chain was documented in a study of PD-L1 blockade in urothelial cancer. Germline-derived CDR1 and CDR2 are MNHEY and SVGAGI. Trimming removed 0 bases from V and 4 bases from J, with 7 bases in between. The CDR3 covers 14 residues. Each PCR received spiked synthetic TCR analog templates. Data came from immunoSEQ multiplex PCR; TCRdb stores just in-frame clones and leaves some out. This table has 35,000 to 40,000 clones, 75% to 95% appearing once. The specimen was PBMCs, collected around atezolizumab (anti-PD-L1) treatment. This sequence joins TRBV6-5 and TRBJ2-1; no clear D gene. The clonotype was recovered from a man between 65 and 79 years old with urothelial cancer. In nucleotides, the CDR3 is TGTGCCAGCAGTTACTCGACATATTACAATGAGCAGTTCTTC. Its protein product is CASSYSTYYNEQFF.